This T cell receptor beta chain was found in a study of shared clonotypes between healthy human individuals. V was clipped by 5 bases and J by 7 bases; unmatched bases: 1. The length of the CDR3 is 11 residues. Germline CDR1 reads GTSNPN; CDR2 reads SVGIG (reference sequence). This was a deep-level run. Under the authors' procedure: In the immunoSEQ data, sequences were junction-only and lacked quality scores, so filtering differed. The data were produced by immunoSEQ multiplex PCR, yet TCRdb's version contains in-frame clones alone and is incomplete. That table furnishes V, J and clone size, whereas the DNA furnished D and trimming. In the table there are more than 2 million clones, around 95% of which are singletons. Overall study results and limits: In this cohort, only blood was sampled, and tissue repertoires likely differ. It was the non-shared clonotypes that had lower generation probabilities than clonotypes shared by all four donors.

Positively selected for CCR7, the CD45RO-negative cells used as naive CD8 cells excluded terminally differentiated effector memory CD45RA+ cells. Note on this clone: The antigen is not known.

This receptor was obtained from a man aged 18 to 29 in good health. Some clones in this sample may be carry-over from other donors' samples. The sample consisted of naive CD8+ T cells from PBMCs. This chain connects TRBV30 to TRBJ1-2, with 10 bases that match TRBD1. CDR3 loop: CAWDRGLGYTF. The CDR3 DNA follows: TGTGCCTGGGACAGGGGGCTTGGCTACACCTTC.